A selection of T cell receptor beta chains follows, all from one sample in a study of blood T cells in healthy people across ages. TCRdb recomputed calls from the 5' RACE reads with MiXCR, one row per CDR3 protein. Of 800,000 or so distinct CDR3 sequences detected, around 25% appear once; the ten largest clones hold more than 3%. A further study also used this sample, focusing on T cells of mothers and their children.

Sequenced input: blood. Receptors were obtained from a boy aged 5-17 years in good health. Each CDR3 is given with its conserved first and last residue. A D gene is named only where the DNA matches it firmly. Clone size is given for some rows only: seen once, a few or many times, or a class if the clone is expanded.

D gene	V gene	J gene	clone size	CDR3 protein	CDR3 DNA
-	TRBV29-1	TRBJ1-5	-	CSVLDGDSNQPQHF	TGCAGCGTGCTTGATGGGGATAGCAATCAGCCCCAGCATTTT
-	TRBV7-9	TRBJ2-7	few	CASSLIFHKSYEQYF	TGTGCCAGCAGCTTAATTTTTCACAAGTCCTACGAGCAGTACTTC
-	TRBV21-1	TRBJ1-5	-	CASSLAGRQPQHF	TGTGCCAGCAGCTTGGCAGGCAGGCAGCCCCAGCATTTT
TRBD2	TRBV6-2/TRBV6-3	TRBJ2-5	-	CASRSLRLAGAQETQYF	TGTGCCAGCAGATCGCTTCGACTAGCGGGAGCCCAAGAGACCCAGTACTTC
TRBD1	TRBV29-1	TRBJ2-1	few	CSVLAGTGYNEQFF	TGCAGCGTTCTGGCCGGGACAGGCTACAATGAGCAGTTCTTC
-	TRBV6-6	TRBJ2-1	-	CASSYTRVPPHNEQFF	TGTGCCAGCAGTTACACACGGGTCCCTCCTCACAATGAGCAGTTCTTC
-	TRBV29-1	TRBJ2-3	-	CSVEERGLPDTQYF	TGCAGCGTTGAAGAGAGGGGACTCCCGGATACGCAGTATTTT
-	TRBV20-1	TRBJ1-4	-	CSARDPDSGPVATNEKLFF	TGCAGTGCTAGAGATCCGGATTCAGGGCCGGTTGCGACTAATGAAAAACTGTTTTTT
TRBD1	TRBV7-3	TRBJ1-2	few	CASSLMVGGTGSGYTF	TGTGCCAGCAGCTTAATGGTCGGGGGGACAGGGAGTGGCTACACCTTC
-	TRBV12-3/TRBV12-4	TRBJ1-2	-	CASSEQGSGYYGYTF	TGTGCCAGCAGTGAACAGGGCTCTGGCTACTATGGCTACACCTTC
-	TRBV18	TRBJ2-7	-	CASSLDPEPYEQYF	TGTGCCAGCTCCCTCGACCCGGAACCCTACGAGCAGTACTTC
-	TRBV28	TRBJ2-4	-	CASSLPGRPIAKNIQYF	TGTGCCAGCAGTTTGCCGGGACGGCCGATAGCCAAAAACATTCAGTACTTC
TRBD1	TRBV18	TRBJ2-5	-	CASGQGVLETQYF	TGTGCCAGTGGACAGGGGGTGTTGGAGACCCAGTACTTC
-	TRBV29-1	TRBJ1-1	few	CSVSGTLDLNTEAFF	TGCAGCGTTTCCGGGACACTAGATTTGAACACTGAAGCTTTCTTT
TRBD1	TRBV11-2	TRBJ1-3	few	CASTKTQGAYGNTIYF	TGTGCCAGCACCAAAACCCAGGGGGCTTACGGAAACACCATATATTTT
-	TRBV28	TRBJ2-7	-	CASTFSDTAYEQYF	TGTGCCAGCACCTTCTCGGACACCGCCTACGAGCAGTACTTC
-	TRBV27	TRBJ2-7	few	CASAGGDSWEQYF	TGTGCCAGCGCAGGGGGGGATTCCTGGGAGCAGTACTTC
-	TRBV28	TRBJ1-2	-	CASSSGTPDGYTF	TGTGCCAGCAGTTCCGGGACACCGGATGGCTACACCTTC
-	TRBV5-1	TRBJ1-1	-	CASSPGIRDTGSAEAFF	TGCGCCAGCAGCCCGGGGATTAGGGACACAGGATCGGCCGAAGCTTTCTTT
-	TRBV19	TRBJ2-7	-	CASSPNHGEQYF	TGTGCCAGTAGTCCTAACCACGGCGAGCAGTACTTC
-	TRBV7-3	TRBJ2-1	few	CASSAEAYNEQFF	TGTGCCAGCAGCGCCGAAGCCTACAATGAGCAGTTCTTC
TRBD2	TRBV12-3/TRBV12-4	TRBJ2-1	few	CASTRHSGYNEQFF	TGTGCCAGCACTCGTCATAGCGGGTACAATGAGCAGTTCTTC
TRBD1	TRBV5-4	TRBJ1-6	few	CASSYRQGAGSPLHF	TGTGCCAGCAGCTACCGACAGGGCGCTGGTTCACCCCTCCACTTT
-	TRBV20-1	TRBJ1-5	-	CSARPLYSNQPQHF	TGCAGTGCTCGCCCCCTATATAGCAATCAGCCCCAGCATTTT
-	TRBV7-2	TRBJ2-3	-	CASRPQGLGTDTQYF	TGTGCCAGCCGACCCCAGGGACTTGGCACAGATACGCAGTATTTT
TRBD2	TRBV7-9	TRBJ2-1	few	CASSKSLAGGSYNEQFF	TGTGCCAGCAGCAAATCACTAGCGGGAGGGTCCTACAATGAGCAGTTCTTC
-	TRBV2	TRBJ1-6	-	CASSDRRESPLHF	TGTGCCAGCAGTGATCGACGGGAATCACCCCTCCACTTT
-	TRBV6-4	TRBJ2-2	-	CAGRADREGGGELFF	TGTGCCGGCAGAGCTGACAGGGAGGGCGGCGGGGAGCTGTTTTTT
TRBD1	TRBV24-1	TRBJ2-5	few	CATSGNPGQRYEETQYF	TGTGCCACCAGTGGAAACCCGGGACAGCGATATGAAGAGACCCAGTACTTC
-	TRBV24-1	TRBJ2-1	-	CATSDWTVNEQFF	TGTGCCACCAGCGACTGGACGGTCAATGAGCAGTTCTTC
TRBD2	TRBV20-1	TRBJ2-3	-	CSARGRPPGLAGTDTQYF	TGCAGTGCTAGAGGGCGACCTCCGGGACTAGCGGGCACAGATACGCAGTATTTT
-	TRBV27	TRBJ1-5	-	CASSTGNNQPQHF	TGTGCCAGCAGTACAGGGAACAATCAGCCCCAGCATTTT
TRBD1	TRBV24-1	TRBJ1-2	few	CATSARPGQANYGYTF	TGTGCCACCAGTGCCCGACCTGGACAGGCGAACTATGGCTACACCTTC
-	TRBV13	TRBJ2-1	many	CASSLRSEQFF	TGTGCCAGCAGCTTACGGAGTGAGCAGTTCTTC
-	TRBV11-1	TRBJ2-5	few	CASSPGALVETQYF	TGTGCCAGCAGCCCCGGGGCACTGGTGGAGACCCAGTACTTC
-	TRBV5-6	TRBJ1-1	-	CASSRPVNTEAFF	TGTGCCAGCAGCAGACCAGTCAACACTGAAGCTTTCTTT
-	TRBV5-6	TRBJ2-4	few	CASSLVEHVAKNIQYF	TGTGCCAGCAGCTTGGTGGAGCACGTAGCCAAAAACATTCAGTACTTC
-	TRBV7-9	TRBJ2-7	few	CASSLDIYEQYF	TGTGCCAGCAGCTTGGATATCTACGAGCAGTACTTC
TRBD1	TRBV10-3	TRBJ1-1	-	CAISGTGRTEAFF	TGTGCCATCAGCGGGACAGGGAGAACTGAAGCTTTCTTT